The 25 T cell receptor beta chains listed next were all sequenced from one sample in a study of PD-1 blockade in classical Hodgkin lymphoma. TCRdb's table, derived via immunoSEQ multiplex PCR, lists solely in-frame clones and lacks some. The table lists more than 10,000 clones, around 83% of them singletons. As for time point: cycle 4 day 1 (C4D1), after 6 weeks of nivolumab. With no exception, relapse followed autologous stem cell transplantation in all patients, and brentuximab vedotin exposure varied. Researchers report purifying CD4+ T cells from thawed PBMCs by magnetic negative selection. Sequenced material: CD4+ T cells from blood, taken before the fourth cycle of nivolumab. The receptors were gathered from a human donor with classical Hodgkin lymphoma.

The chain uses TRBV30 and TRBJ2-5; D ambiguous. The CDR3 runs to 13 residues. Deletions cut 3 bases from V and 3 bases from J, with 11 bases between. Germline CDR1 reads GTSNPN; CDR2 reads SVGIG (reference sequence). CDR3 protein: CAWRRHSKETQYF. As DNA, the CDR3 is TGTGCCTGGAGACGACATTCCAAAGAGACCCAGTACTTC.

The V gene is TRBV18, the J gene TRBJ2-2, with D hard to call. CDR3 size: 15 residues. Germline CDR1 KGHSH, CDR2 LQKENI. The V and J ends lost 3 bases and 0 bases respectively, with 8 bases between them. The CDR3 loop is CASSPGGTNTGELFF. The CDR3 DNA reads TGTGCCAGCTCACCGGGTGGGACGAACACCGGGGAGCTGTTTTTT.

This clone showed up just once. The gene calls are TRBV5-1 and TRBJ2-3; D could derive from TRBD1 or TRBD2 (5 bases each). Trimming took off 1 base at V and 0 bases at J, with 9 bases between the two ends. CDR1 and CDR2 (germline): SGHRS, YFSETQ. The length of the CDR3 is 15 residues. The CDR3 region is CASSLMGVSTDTQYF. In DNA, the CDR3 is TGCGCCAGCAGCTTGATGGGGGTTAGCACAGATACGCAGTATTTT.

The chain links TRBV7-2 to TRBJ2-5, with D perhaps assigned TRBD1 or TRBD2 (5 bases each). V gave up 4 bases and J gave up 1 base, with 16 bases separating them. This CDR3 has 16 amino acids. The V gene's germline CDR1 is SGHTA and CDR2 FQGNSA. CDR3 nucleotides: TGTGCCAGCAGCTCCCCAGGGAGCCCACTCCAAGAGACCCAGTACTTC. Protein product: CASSSPGSPLQETQYF.

This clone was seen a handful of times. This rearrangement joins TRBV6-5 to TRBJ2-3; TRBD1 matches 12 bases. V gave up 1 base and J gave up 11 bases; unmatched junction bases: 10. The CDR3 runs 16 residues. Germline CDR1 reads MNHEY; CDR2 reads SVGAGI. The CDR3 region is CASSYFGGQGARGQYF. CDR3 nucleotide sequence: TGTGCCAGCAGTTACTTTGGGGGACAGGGGGCGAGAGGGCAGTATTTT.

This chain connects TRBV19 to TRBJ1-5; 7 bases fit TRBD1. The CDR3 runs to 14 residues. Germline V gives CDR1 LNHDA, CDR2 SQIVND (reference sequence). Trimming removed 9 bases from V and 6 bases from J; junction bases left unmatched: 11. The chain's CDR3 is CASTSGGLSQPQHF. The DNA for the CDR3 is TGTGCCAGCACCTCAGGGGGATTGAGTCAGCCCCAGCATTTT.

V gene TRBV9 combines with J gene TRBJ2-3, with TRBD2 matching 13 bases. Germline trimming cut 3 bases from V and 5 bases from J; bases unmatched to any gene: 6. Germline V CDR1 and CDR2: SGDLS, YYNGEE. This CDR3 contains 16 residues. The chain's CDR3 is CASSDGTSGDLDTQYF. The CDR3 DNA sequence: TGTGCCAGCAGCGATGGGACTAGCGGGGACTTAGATACGCAGTATTTT.

The gene calls are TRBV7-2 and TRBJ2-7; D is ambiguous. The V and J ends lost 5 bases and 1 base respectively, with 6 bases between them. This CDR3 is 12 amino acids long. Germline CDR1 and CDR2: SGHTA and FQGNSA. For the CDR3, the DNA is TGTGCCAGCAGCCCCCTATCCTACGAGCAGTACTTC. This codes for CASSPLSYEQYF.

This clone was seen a few times. The chain has TRBV5-1 and TRBJ1-2; 10 bases fit TRBD1. Trimming at V came to 1 base and at J to 2 bases, leaving 2 bases not matched to a gene. Germline V gene data show CDR1 as SGHRS and CDR2 as YFSETQ. The CDR3 has 15 residues. The CDR3 loop is CASSLRTGGNYGYTF. The CDR3 DNA reads TGCGCCAGCAGCTTGAGGACAGGGGGGAACTATGGCTACACCTTC.

The V and J genes are TRBV7-9 and TRBJ2-7; 8 nucleotides align to TRBD2. This CDR3 has 17 residues. Unmatched junction bases numbered 14, after V lost 3 bases and J lost 4 bases. Germline values: CDR1 SEHNR, CDR2 FQNEAQ (reference sequence). Here the CDR3 reads CASSFIPSGRGAYEQYF. As DNA, the CDR3 is TGTGCCAGCAGCTTTATTCCCAGCGGGCGGGGGGCTTACGAGCAGTACTTC.

The chain is built from TRBV18 and TRBJ1-1; D gene uncertain. The CDR3 has 15 residues. Trimming cost V 3 bases and J 4 bases, with 15 bases left between them. In germline, CDR1 is KGHSH, CDR2 LQKENI. The CDR3 sequence is CASSPGRTWSTEAFF. In nucleotides, the CDR3 is TGTGCCAGCTCACCCGGGAGGACTTGGAGCACTGAAGCTTTCTTT.

The CDR3 DNA is TGTGCCAGCAGCCCCAGGACTAGCGGGTCCTTGGTAGCGCAGTATTTT. Amino acids: CASSPRTSGSLVAQYF. The genes are TRBV7-9 and TRBJ2-3; 11 nucleotides agree with TRBD2. The CDR3 runs to 16 residues. The germline CDR1 and CDR2 sequences are SEHNR and FQNEAQ (reference sequence). The V segment lost 5 bases and the J segment 10 bases; nucleotides outside the gene matches: 14.

The chain couples TRBV2 to TRBJ2-6; D gene uncertain. This CDR3 contains 15 residues. Between the trimmed V and J ends, which lost 6 bases and 0 bases, there was a span of 9 bases. Germline V CDR1 and CDR2: SNHLY, FYNNEI. The CDR3 DNA follows: TGTGCCAGCAGGGGCAGCCGCTCTGGGGCCAACGTCCTGACTTTC. This codes for CASRGSRSGANVLTF.

This clone was detected a few times. The J gene is TRBJ1-2, the V gene TRBV4-1; D is possibly TRBD1 (5 bases). Trimming stripped 0 bases from V and 8 bases from J, with 16 bases between. The CDR3 spans 15 residues. CDR1 and CDR2 from the germline V gene are MGHRA and YSYEKL. This chain's CDR3 is CASSQDGRAVSGYTF. The CDR3 DNA sequence: TGCGCCAGCAGCCAAGATGGCAGGGCGGTCTCAGGCTACACCTTC.

This chain uses TRBV19 with TRBJ1-1; D is undetermined. The CDR3 has 14 residues. The germline gives CDR1 LNHDA, CDR2 SQIVND (reference sequence). V gave up 5 bases and J gave up 1 base, with 11 bases separating them. CDR3 sequence: CASSSARANTEAFF. CDR3 DNA sequence: TGTGCCAGTAGTTCCGCCCGGGCGAACACTGAAGCTTTCTTT.

V usage is TRBV7-2 and J usage is TRBJ2-7; no firm D call. The CDR3 is 16 amino acids. Trimming shortened V by 5 bases and J by 3 bases, and 20 bases separated the two germline ends. The germline V gene has CDR1 SGHTA and CDR2 FQGNSA. The CDR3 region is CASSPLSYRDFYEQYF. In DNA form, the CDR3 reads TGTGCCAGCAGCCCCCTGAGTTACCGAGACTTCTACGAGCAGTACTTC.

The J gene is TRBJ1-4, the V gene TRBV2; weak D call: TRBD1 (5 bases). V lost 10 bases to trimming and J lost 3 bases, with 12 bases between them. Germline V gene sequence: CDR1 SNHLY, CDR2 FYNNEI. The CDR3 runs 13 residues. CDR3: CATRWDPNEKLFF. CDR3 bases: TGTGCCACCAGGTGGGACCCTAATGAAAAACTGTTTTTT.

CDR3 sequence: CASSLWSSGYTF. The CDR3 bases are TGTGCCAGTAGTCTTTGGTCTTCTGGCTACACCTTC. The gene calls are TRBV19 and TRBJ1-2; D unclear. CDR1 is LNHDA, CDR2 SQIVND, per germline (reference sequence). The V gene lost 5 bases and the J gene lost 7 bases, with 11 bases spanning the gap. The CDR3 spans 12 residues.

The chain combines TRBV7-2 with TRBJ2-5; D tentatively fits TRBD1 or TRBD2 (6 bases each). Germline CDR1 and CDR2: SGHTA and FQGNSA. The V and J ends lost 5 bases and 5 bases respectively, with 15 bases between them. The CDR3 has 14 residues. CDR3 amino acids: CASSPTGGGETQYF. In DNA, the CDR3 is TGTGCCAGCAGCCCGACAGGTGGAGGGGAGACCCAGTACTTC. Full variable domain (remainder filled in from reference TRBV7-2 and TRBJ2-5): GAGVSQSPSNKVTEKGKDVELRCDPISGHTALYWYRQSLGQGLEFLIYFQGNSAPDKSGLPSDRFSAERTGGSVSTLTIQRTQQEDSAVYLCASSPTGGGETQYFGPGTRLLVL.

The rearrangement links TRBV28 to TRBJ1-1; 7 positions agree with TRBD1. CDR1 and CDR2 (germline): MDHEN, SYDVKM. The CDR3 has 14 amino acids. J lost 4 bases, V lost 6 bases, and 8 bases had no gene match. CDR3 residues: CASRNRGGSTEAFF. The DNA for the CDR3 is TGTGCCAGCAGGAACAGGGGTGGGAGCACTGAAGCTTTCTTT.

This sequence joins TRBV7-2 and TRBJ1-2; 7 nucleotides line up with TRBD1. The CDR3 contains 14 residues. The ends lost 2 bases at V and 5 bases at J; junction bases unmatched: 5. The germline gives CDR1 SGHTA, CDR2 FQGNSA. CDR3 sequence (DNA): TGTGCCAGCAGCTTACTGATGACAGGGTATGGCTACACCTTC. Translated, it gives CASSLLMTGYGYTF. Full variable domain (remainder filled in from reference TRBV7-2 and TRBJ1-2): GAGVSQSPSNKVTEKGKDVELRCDPISGHTALYWYRQSLGQGLEFLIYFQGNSAPDKSGLPSDRFSAERTGGSVSTLTIQRTQQEDSAVYLCASSLLMTGYGYTFGSGTRLTVV.

Only a few counts were recorded for this clone. The chain uses TRBV30 and TRBJ1-1; no reliable D call. Germline V gene data show CDR1 as GTSNPN and CDR2 as SVGIG (reference sequence). V lost 0 bases and J lost 11, with 13 bases in between. The CDR3 length is 12 residues. CDR3 sequence (DNA): TGTGCCTGGAGTGTCCTCAGAGGGCAGGCTTTCTTT. Translation gives CAWSVLRGQAFF.

This chain links TRBV2 with TRBJ2-2, with a tentative D call TRBD1 (6 bases). CDR3 length equals 13 residues. Germline CDR1 SNHLY, CDR2 FYNNEI. The germline V and J ends were trimmed by 8 bases and 3 bases, with 10 bases remaining between them. In DNA form, the CDR3 reads TGTGCCAGCCACGGACAGTACACCGGGGAGCTGTTTTTT. As protein: CASHGQYTGELFF.

The chain has TRBV18 and TRBJ1-4; D uncertain. Deletions cut 2 bases from V and 8 bases from J, with 15 bases between. Per germline, CDR1 KGHSH and CDR2 LQKENI. CDR3 length: 15 amino acids. CDR3 protein: CASSPRPGVEEKLFF. CDR3 DNA: TGTGCCAGCTCACCAAGGCCCGGGGTTGAGGAAAAACTGTTTTTT.

The rearrangement links TRBV30 to TRBJ2-1; TRBD1 matches at 9 bases. This CDR3 has 16 residues. Germline V lookup: CDR1 GTSNPN, CDR2 SVGIG (reference sequence). With V trimmed by 1 base and J by 5 bases, 9 bases remained unmatched. CDR3 sequence reads: CAWSAVQGARNNEQFF. The CDR3 DNA follows: TGTGCCTGGAGTGCAGTACAGGGGGCAAGAAACAATGAGCAGTTCTTC.